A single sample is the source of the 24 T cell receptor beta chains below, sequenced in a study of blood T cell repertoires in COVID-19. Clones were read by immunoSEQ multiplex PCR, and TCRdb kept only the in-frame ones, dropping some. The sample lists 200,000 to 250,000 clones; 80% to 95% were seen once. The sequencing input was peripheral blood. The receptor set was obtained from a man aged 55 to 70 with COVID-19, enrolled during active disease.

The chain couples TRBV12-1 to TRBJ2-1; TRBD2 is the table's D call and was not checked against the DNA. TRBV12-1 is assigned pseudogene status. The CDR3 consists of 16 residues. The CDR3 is CASSFRRGEDYNEQFF. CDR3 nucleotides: TGTGCCAGCAGCTTTAGGCGCGGTGAAGATTACAATGAGCAGTTCTTC.

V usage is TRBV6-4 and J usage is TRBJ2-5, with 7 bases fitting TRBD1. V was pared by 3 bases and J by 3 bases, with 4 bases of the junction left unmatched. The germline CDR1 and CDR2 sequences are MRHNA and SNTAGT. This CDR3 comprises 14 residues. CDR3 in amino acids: CASSEQGGKETQYF. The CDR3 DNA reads TGTGCCAGCAGTGAGCAAGGGGGCAAAGAGACCCAGTACTTC.

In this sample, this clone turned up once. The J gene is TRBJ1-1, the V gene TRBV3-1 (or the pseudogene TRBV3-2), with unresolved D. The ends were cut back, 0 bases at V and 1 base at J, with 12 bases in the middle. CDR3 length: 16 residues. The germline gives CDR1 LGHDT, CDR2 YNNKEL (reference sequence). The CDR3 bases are TGTGCCAGCAGCCAAGAGGCGGCGCGAAAGAACACTGAAGCTTTCTTT. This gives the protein CASSQEAARKNTEAFF.

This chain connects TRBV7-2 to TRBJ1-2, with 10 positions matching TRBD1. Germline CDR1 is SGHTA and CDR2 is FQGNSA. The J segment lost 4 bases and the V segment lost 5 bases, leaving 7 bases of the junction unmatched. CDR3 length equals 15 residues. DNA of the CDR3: TGTGCCAGCAGCCTCGGACAGGGGGTTGTCTATGGCTACACCTTC. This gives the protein CASSLGQGVVYGYTF.

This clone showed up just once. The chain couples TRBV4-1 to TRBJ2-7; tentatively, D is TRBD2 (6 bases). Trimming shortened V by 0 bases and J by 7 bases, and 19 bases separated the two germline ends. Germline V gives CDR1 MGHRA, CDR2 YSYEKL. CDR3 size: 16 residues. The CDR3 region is CASSQELQRLGREQYF. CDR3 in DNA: TGCGCCAGCAGCCAAGAATTGCAGAGACTAGGACGGGAGCAGTACTTC.

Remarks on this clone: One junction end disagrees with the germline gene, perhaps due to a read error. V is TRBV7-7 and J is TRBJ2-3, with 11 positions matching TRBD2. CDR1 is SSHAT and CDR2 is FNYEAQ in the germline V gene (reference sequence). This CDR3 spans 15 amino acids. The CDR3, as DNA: TGTGCTAGCAGCGCGACTAGCGGGGTAACAGATACGCAGTATTTT. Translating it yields CASSATSGVTDTQYF.

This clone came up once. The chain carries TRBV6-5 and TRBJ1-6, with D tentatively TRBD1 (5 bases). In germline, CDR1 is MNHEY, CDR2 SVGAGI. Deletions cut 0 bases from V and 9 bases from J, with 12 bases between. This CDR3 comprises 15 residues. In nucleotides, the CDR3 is TGTGCCAGCAGTTACTCGAGGGAGGGGCGTTCACCCCTCCACTTT. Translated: CASSYSREGRSPLHF.

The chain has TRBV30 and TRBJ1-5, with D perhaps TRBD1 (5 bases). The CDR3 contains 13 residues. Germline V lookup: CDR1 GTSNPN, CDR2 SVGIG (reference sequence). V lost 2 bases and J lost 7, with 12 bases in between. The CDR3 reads CAWSPGVSQPQHF. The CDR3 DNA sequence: TGTGCCTGGAGTCCGGGGGTTAGCCAGCCCCAGCATTTT.

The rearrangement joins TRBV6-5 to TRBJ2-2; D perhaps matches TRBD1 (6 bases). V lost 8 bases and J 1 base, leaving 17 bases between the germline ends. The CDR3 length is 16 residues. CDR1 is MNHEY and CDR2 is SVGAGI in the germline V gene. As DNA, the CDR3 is TGTGCCAGCCGTTCATCCGGGACACTGAACACCGGGGAGCTGTTTTTT. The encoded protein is CASRSSGTLNTGELFF.

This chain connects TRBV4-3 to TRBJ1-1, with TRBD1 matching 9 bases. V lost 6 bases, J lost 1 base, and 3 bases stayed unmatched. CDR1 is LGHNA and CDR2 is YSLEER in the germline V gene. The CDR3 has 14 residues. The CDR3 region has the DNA TGCGCCAGCAGACAGGGGGCAGGGAACACTGAAGCTTTCTTT. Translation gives CASRQGAGNTEAFF.

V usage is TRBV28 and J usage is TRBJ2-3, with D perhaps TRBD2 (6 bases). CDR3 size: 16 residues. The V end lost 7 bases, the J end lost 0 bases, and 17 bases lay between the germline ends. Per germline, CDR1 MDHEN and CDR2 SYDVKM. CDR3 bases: TGTGCCAGCATCCAAGGAGGGGCCTCTAGCACAGATACGCAGTATTTT. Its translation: CASIQGGASSTDTQYF. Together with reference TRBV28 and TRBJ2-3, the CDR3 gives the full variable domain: DVKVTQSSRYLVKRTGEKVFLECVQDMDHENMFWYRQDPGLGLRLIYFSYDVKMKEKGDIPEGYSVSREKKERFSLILESASTNQTSMYLCASIQGGASSTDTQYFGPGTRLTVL.

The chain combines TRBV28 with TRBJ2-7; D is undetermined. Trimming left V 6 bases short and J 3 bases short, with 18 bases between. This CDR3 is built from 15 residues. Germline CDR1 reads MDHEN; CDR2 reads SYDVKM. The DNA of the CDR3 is TGTGCCAGCAGGACAATACCCGGAACGAACTACGAGCAGTACTTC. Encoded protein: CASRTIPGTNYEQYF.

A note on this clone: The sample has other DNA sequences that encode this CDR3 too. The CDR3 sequence is CASRAGGSYNEQFF. The CDR3 nucleotides are TGTGCCAGCCGGGCGGGAGGGTCCTACAATGAGCAGTTCTTC. V is TRBV2 and J is TRBJ2-1, with 9 nucleotides matching TRBD2. The CDR3 length is 14 residues. V was pared by 8 bases and J by 1 base, with 3 bases of the junction left unmatched. CDR1 is SNHLY and CDR2 is FYNNEI in the germline V gene.

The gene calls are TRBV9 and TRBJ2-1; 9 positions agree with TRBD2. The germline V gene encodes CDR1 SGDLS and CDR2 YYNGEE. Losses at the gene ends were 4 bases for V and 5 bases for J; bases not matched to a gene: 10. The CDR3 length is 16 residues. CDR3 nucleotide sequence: TGTGCCAGCAGCCCTTACCCTAGCGGGGTTAACAATGAGCAGTTCTTC. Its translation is CASSPYPSGVNNEQFF.

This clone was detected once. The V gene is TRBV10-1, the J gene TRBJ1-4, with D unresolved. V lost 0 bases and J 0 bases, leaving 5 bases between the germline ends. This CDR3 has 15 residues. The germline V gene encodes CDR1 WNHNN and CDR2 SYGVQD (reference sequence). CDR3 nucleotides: TGCGCCAGCAGTGAGTCGTCTGCAACTAATGAAAAACTGTTTTTT. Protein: CASSESSATNEKLFF.

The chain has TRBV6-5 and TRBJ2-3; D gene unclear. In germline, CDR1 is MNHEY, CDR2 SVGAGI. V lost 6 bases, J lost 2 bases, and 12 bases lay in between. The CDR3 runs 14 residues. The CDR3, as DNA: TGTGCCAGCAGCCGACCTAGTCCCACAGATACGCAGTATTTT. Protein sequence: CASSRPSPTDTQYF.

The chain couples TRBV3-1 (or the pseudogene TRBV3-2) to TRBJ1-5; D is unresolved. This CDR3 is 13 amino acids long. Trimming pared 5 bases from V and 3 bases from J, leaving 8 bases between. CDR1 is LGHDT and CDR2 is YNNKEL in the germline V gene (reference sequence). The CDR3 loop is CASSEFNNQPQHF. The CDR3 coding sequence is TGTGCCAGCAGCGAGTTCAACAATCAGCCCCAGCATTTT.

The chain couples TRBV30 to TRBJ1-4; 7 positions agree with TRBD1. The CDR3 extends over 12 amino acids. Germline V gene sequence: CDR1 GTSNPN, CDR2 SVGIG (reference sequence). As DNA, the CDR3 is TGTGCGGGATGGGACAGAAATGAAAAACTGTTTTTT. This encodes CAGWDRNEKLFF.

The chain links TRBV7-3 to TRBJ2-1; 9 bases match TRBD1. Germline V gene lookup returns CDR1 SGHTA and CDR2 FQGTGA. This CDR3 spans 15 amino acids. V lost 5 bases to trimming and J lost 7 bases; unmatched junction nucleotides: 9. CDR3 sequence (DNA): TGTGCCAGCAGCCCAGATTCCGGGACAGGGAATGAGCAGTTCTTC. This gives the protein CASSPDSGTGNEQFF.

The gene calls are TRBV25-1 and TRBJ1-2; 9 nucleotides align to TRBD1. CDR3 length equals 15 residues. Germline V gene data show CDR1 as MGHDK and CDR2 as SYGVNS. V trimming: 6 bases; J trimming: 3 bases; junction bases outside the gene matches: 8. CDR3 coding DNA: TGTGCCAGCAGACCCGGGACAGGGTTTGACTATGGCTACACCTTC. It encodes CASRPGTGFDYGYTF.

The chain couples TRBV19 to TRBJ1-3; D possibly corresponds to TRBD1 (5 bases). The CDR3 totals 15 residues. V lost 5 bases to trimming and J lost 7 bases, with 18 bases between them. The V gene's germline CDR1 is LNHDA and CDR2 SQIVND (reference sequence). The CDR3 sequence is CASSPVGGTGNTIYF. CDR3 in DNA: TGTGCCAGTAGTCCCGTGGGAGGGACGGGGAACACCATATATTTT.

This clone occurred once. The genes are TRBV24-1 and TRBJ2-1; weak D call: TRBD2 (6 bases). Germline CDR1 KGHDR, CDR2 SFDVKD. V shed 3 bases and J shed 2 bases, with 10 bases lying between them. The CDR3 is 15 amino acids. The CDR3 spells CATSDPGTPYNEQFF. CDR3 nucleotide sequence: TGTGCCACCAGTGATCCCGGGACTCCCTACAATGAGCAGTTCTTC.

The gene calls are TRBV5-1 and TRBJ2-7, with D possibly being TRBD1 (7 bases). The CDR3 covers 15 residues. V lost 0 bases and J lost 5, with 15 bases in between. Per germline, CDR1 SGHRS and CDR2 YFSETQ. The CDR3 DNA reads TGCGCCAGCAGCTTGGACCCCGGAGGGGGCGACGAGCAGTACTTC. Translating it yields CASSLDPGGGDEQYF.

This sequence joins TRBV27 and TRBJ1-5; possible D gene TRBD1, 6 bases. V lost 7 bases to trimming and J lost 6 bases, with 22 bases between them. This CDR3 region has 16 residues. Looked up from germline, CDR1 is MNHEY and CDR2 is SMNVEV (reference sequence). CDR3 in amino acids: CASTSAGGAGIQPQHF. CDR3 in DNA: TGTGCCAGCACCTCCGCCGGGGGGGCAGGGATTCAGCCCCAGCATTTT.